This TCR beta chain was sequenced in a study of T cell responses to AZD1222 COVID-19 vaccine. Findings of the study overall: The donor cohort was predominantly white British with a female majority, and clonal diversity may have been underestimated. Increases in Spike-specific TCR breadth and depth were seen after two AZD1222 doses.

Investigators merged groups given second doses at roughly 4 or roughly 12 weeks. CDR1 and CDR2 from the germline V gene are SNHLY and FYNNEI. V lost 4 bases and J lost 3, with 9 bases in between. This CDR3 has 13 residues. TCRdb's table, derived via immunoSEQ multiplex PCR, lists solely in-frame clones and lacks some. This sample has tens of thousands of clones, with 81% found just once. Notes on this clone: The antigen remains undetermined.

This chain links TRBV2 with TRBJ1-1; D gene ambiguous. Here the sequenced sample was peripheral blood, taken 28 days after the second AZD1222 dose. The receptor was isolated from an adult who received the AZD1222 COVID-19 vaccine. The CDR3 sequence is CASSGGGYTEAFF. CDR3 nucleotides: TGTGCCAGCAGTGGAGGTGGGTACACTGAAGCTTTCTTT.